This T cell receptor (beta chain) was retrieved from a study of cytomegalovirus exposure and HLA in healthy donors. When sampled, the donors appeared nominally healthy, though they likely had unrecorded immune exposures. This PCR relied on a set of 60 Vbeta primers and 13 Jbeta primers. TCRdb's copy holds only in-frame clones and misses some; the assay was immunoSEQ multiplex PCR. This table holds some 160,000 clones, more than 65% found once. Study observations and caveats: The study carried out a later analysis of TCR beta sequences. It associated around 17,000 of them with specific HLA alleles at a false discovery rate of 0.05.

Trimming took off 4 bases at V and 5 bases at J, with 12 bases between the two ends. CDR1 and CDR2 (germline): SEHNR, FQNEAQ (reference sequence). The CDR3 is 14 amino acids. For this clone: What it binds is unknown.

The chain links TRBV7-9 to TRBJ1-3; the D gene is possibly TRBD1 (6 bases). The specimen sequenced was PBMCs. This TCR was sampled from a woman aged 45-65 years in good health and CMV-seronegative. CDR3 residues: CASSWTDLRNTIYF. The CDR3 bases are TGTGCCAGCAGCTGGACAGACCTCAGAAACACCATATATTTT.